The text below deals with one T cell receptor beta chain. Its specificity is unknown. The germline CDR1 and CDR2 sequences are MGHDK and SYGVNS. The CDR3 is 15 amino acids. J was trimmed by 6 bases and V by 5 bases; bases with no gene match: 11. Using its own MiXCR run on the 5' RACE reads, TCRdb lists one record per CDR3 protein. The sample includes over 130,000 distinct CDR3 sequences, under 45% of them seen just once. This entry comes from a study of CD8 T cells in ankylosing spondylitis. Study-level findings and limits: Significant enrichment of disease-linked clones was reportedly seen in matched ankylosing spondylitis synovial fluid.

The clonotype comes from a male donor with ankylosing spondylitis. Sequenced material: synovial fluid, either unsorted or a sorted T cell fraction (not recorded which). The chain links TRBV25-1 to TRBJ1-2; 8 positions match TRBD1. The CDR3 region is CASSQGDRGPNGYTF. CDR3 bases: TGTGCCAGCAGTCAAGGCGACAGGGGTCCAAATGGCTACACCTTC.